The 7 T cell receptor beta chains reported below all come from one sample, sequenced in a study of metastatic and nonmetastatic thyroid tumors. MiXCR was used by TCRdb to re-call the PCR reads. The data hold 35,000 to 45,000 clones, with about 12% observed a single time. Thyroid surgery took place with no prior treatment in any patient. Sequenced input: blood. The receptors originated from a male donor with papillary thyroid cancer or a benign thyroid nodule (not recorded which). Some clones in this sample may be carry-over from other donors' samples.

This clone showed up many times. The chain carries TRBV6-5 and TRBJ1-2, with TRBD1 identical over 7 bases. Per germline, CDR1 MNHEY and CDR2 SVGAGI. J was trimmed by 7 bases and V by 3 bases; bases with no gene match: 14. The CDR3 sequence is 16 residues long. CDR3 in amino acids: CASSYRGQSKGGGYTF. The CDR3 DNA is TGTGCCAGCAGTTATCGGGGACAGTCAAAAGGGGGTGGCTACACCTTC.

This clone was seen ten or more times. This chain joins TRBV12-3 or TRBV12-4 and TRBJ2-1; 10 nucleotides align to TRBD2. The CDR3 spans 15 residues. After removal of 6 bases from V and 10 bases from J, the junction contained 12 bases not matched to a gene. The CDR3 nucleotides read TGTGCCAGCAGCGGAGAAAGCGGGAGGGCGGGAGAGCAGTTCTTC. This translates into CASSGESGRAGEQFF.

This clone was detected many times. This chain joins TRBV10-3 and TRBJ1-1; 9 nucleotides agree with TRBD1. The CDR3 loop spans 15 amino acids. V lost 6 bases, J lost 3 bases, and 8 bases stayed unmatched. Germline V gene data show CDR1 as ENHRY and CDR2 as SYGVKD. The CDR3 region has the DNA TGTGCCATCAGCGGACAGGGGCAATGGGACACTGAAGCTTTCTTT. The encoded protein is CAISGQGQWDTEAFF.

This clone was detected many times. The chain couples TRBV5-4 to TRBJ2-3; D might be TRBD2 (6 bases). V lost 3 bases, J lost 6 bases, and 20 bases lay in between. The CDR3 consists of 16 residues. Germline assignment: CDR1 SGHNT and CDR2 YYREEE (reference sequence). The CDR3 coding sequence is TGTGCCAGCAGCTCGCTAGTGGGAGGTCTGGGGGATACGCAGTATTTT. Its protein is CASSSLVGGLGDTQYF.

This clone was seen many times. The chain has TRBV20-1 and TRBJ2-5; D is possibly TRBD1 (5 bases). The CDR3 has 12 residues. Trimming stripped 3 bases from V and 4 bases from J, with 9 bases between. The germline CDR1 and CDR2 sequences are DFQATT and SNEGSKA (reference sequence). This chain's CDR3 is CSASNQGETQYF. The CDR3 bases are TGCAGTGCTAGTAACCAGGGAGAGACCCAGTACTTC.

In its sample, this clone was seen a few times. The chain couples TRBV6-1 to TRBJ2-3; 7 bases fit TRBD2. The V gene's germline CDR1 is MNHNS and CDR2 SASEGT. This CDR3 is built from 15 residues. The CDR3 reads CESRLAEVSTDTQYF. The CDR3 region has the DNA TGTGAAAGCAGGCTAGCGGAAGTTAGCACAGATACGCAGTATTTT.

Of note for this clone: This sequence may be a read error, since a much larger clone differs from it by one base. The same CDR3 is also encoded by other DNA sequences in this sample. This chain connects TRBV3-1 to TRBJ1-6, with D tentatively TRBD1 (6 bases). Germline V gene lookup returns CDR1 LGHDT and CDR2 YNNKEL (reference sequence). The length of the CDR3 is 15 residues. CDR3 coding DNA: TGTGCCAGCAGCCAAGATACCCTACGCGGGACACCCCTACACTTT. It is translated as CASSQDTLRGTPLHF.